What follows is one TCR beta chain and its context. Its antigen is as yet unknown. The data belong to a study of cytomegalovirus exposure and HLA in healthy donors. The V gene's germline CDR1 is SGHTS and CDR2 YDEGEE. CDR3 length: 11 amino acids. V lost 1 base and J 7 bases, leaving 5 bases between the germline ends. Findings and caveats of the study: The study designated fewer than 200 TCR beta chains cytomegalovirus-associated. One variant, a missense change in DCLRE1C, was linked in a later analysis to TCR beta V- and J-gene trimming.

Whereas donors were nominally healthy upon sampling, unrecorded immune exposures were probable. Primers: 60 Vbeta forward and 13 Jbeta reverse. Source study methods: In a later analysis, about 12 million of 75 million to 85 million unique beta chains occurred in at least two donors. Measured with immunoSEQ multiplex PCR; TCRdb has only the in-frame clones, and not every one. That table is the source of V, J and clone size, and D and trimming were worked out from the DNA. Here the sample spans about 150,000 clones, 74% being singletons. The chain is built from TRBV5-8 and TRBJ1-1; no firm D call. Sample: PBMCs. The TCR originated in a man between 25 and 39 years old in good health and CMV-seronegative. CDR3 sequence (DNA): TGTGCCAGCAGCTTGCTAAGTGAAGCTTTCTTT. Translating it yields CASSLLSEAFF. Using reference TRBV5-8 and TRBJ1-1 for the parts outside the CDR3, the full variable domain is EAGVTQSPTHLIKTRGQQATLRCSPISGHTSVYWYQQALGLGLQFLLWYDEGEERNRGNFPPRFSGRQFPNYSSELNVNALELEDSALYLCASSLLSEAFFGQGTRLTVV.